The 31 T cell receptor beta chains listed next were all sequenced from one sample in a study of T cells in women clearing cervical HPV infection. Assay: immunoSEQ multiplex PCR; the TCRdb copy retains only in-frame clones and omits some. This repertoire includes some 40,000 clones. Sequencing was performed on blood buffy coat. Source of these receptors: a woman between 18 and 70 years old with a cervical HPV16 infection that either progressed to CIN3+ or cleared (not recorded which).

To note about this clone: The DNA ends 3 residues before the CDR3 does, and the rest of the CDR3 is filled in from the germline J gene. The chain recombines TRBV10-2 with TRBJ1-2; D possibly corresponds to TRBD1 (6 bases). Germline CDR1 WSHSY, CDR2 SAAADI. The ends were cut back, 0 bases at V and 1 base at J, with 9 bases in the middle. The length of the CDR3 is 15 residues. Partial CDR3 DNA: TGCGCCAGCAGTGAGTCGGGAGGGGGTAACTATGGC. Its translation: CASSESGGGNYG. From start to end, the CDR3 is CASSESGGGNYGYTF.

With respect to this clone: The read is 3 residues too short to cover the CDR3 end, so that end is filled in from the germline J gene. The gene calls are TRBV19 and TRBJ2-4; the D gene is possibly TRBD2 (5 bases). This CDR3 comprises 13 residues. The germline V gene encodes CDR1 LNHDA and CDR2 SQIVND (reference sequence). The CDR3 DNA, read in part, is TGTGCCAGTAGTATGTTGTCAGACTATGGT. This codes for CASSMLSDYG. The entire CDR3 protein reads CASSMLSDYGQYF. Drawing the rest from reference TRBV19 and TRBJ2-4, the complete variable domain is DGGITQSPKYLFRKEGQNVTLSCEQNLNHDAMYWYRQDPGQGLRLIYYSQIVNDFQKGDIAEGYSVSREKKESFPLTVTSAQKNPTAFYLCASSMLSDYGQYFGAGTRLSVL.

The CDR3 sequence: CASRGTGGNQPQHF. The part of the CDR3 DNA that was read is TGTGCCAGTAGGGGGACAGGGGGCAATCAGCCC. The chain is built from TRBV19 and TRBJ1-5; 10 positions agree with TRBD1. The read ends 3 residues shy of where the CDR3 ends; the end is completed using the germline J gene. Germline CDR1 and CDR2: LNHDA and SQIVND (reference sequence). V shed 6 bases, J shed 2 bases, and the junction held 1 base outside the gene matches. CDR3 size: 14 residues.

With regard to this clone: The sequenced fragment ends 3 residues before the CDR3 boundary, so the rest is inferred from the germline J gene. The chain joins TRBV30 to TRBJ2-3; 11 nucleotides align to TRBD2. From germline, CDR1 is GTSNPN and CDR2 SVGIG (reference sequence). The ends lost 5 bases at V and 5 bases at J; junction bases unmatched: 3. This CDR3 has 13 amino acids. The part of the CDR3 DNA that was read is TGTGCCTGGGAGACTAGCGGGAAAGATACG. It codes for CAWETSGKDT. The CDR3 as a whole reads CAWETSGKDTQYF. Variable domain in full (rest from reference TRBV30 and TRBJ2-3): SQTIHQWPATLVQPVGSPLSLECTVEGTSNPNLYWYRQAAGRGLQLLFYSVGIGQISSEVPQNLSASRPQDRQFILSSKKLLLSDSGFYLCAWETSGKDTQYFGPGTRLTVL.

Note on this clone: Sequencing ends 3 residues short of the CDR3 end; the germline J gene provides the rest. The V call is TRBV19, the J call TRBJ1-2, with a weak D call TRBD1 (5 bases). CDR3 length equals 16 residues. CDR1 is LNHDA, CDR2 SQIVND, per germline (reference sequence). CDR3 DNA (partial): TGTGCCAGTAGTCCGGGACTAGCGGGACCCACAGATACC. Translating gives CASSPGLAGPTDT. The whole CDR3 protein reads CASSPGLAGPTDTYTF.

Incomplete CDR3 DNA: TGTGCCAGTAGTGCCAACAGGGTTGAAAAA. It is translated as CASSANRVEK. The whole CDR3 region reads CASSANRVEKLFF. V is TRBV19 and J is TRBJ1-4; D might be TRBD1 (6 bases). The read terminates 3 residues ahead of where the CDR3 ends, so the germline J gene completes it. Trimming cost V 5 bases and J 7 bases, with 11 bases left between them. The CDR3 loop spans 13 amino acids. Germline CDR1 is LNHDA and CDR2 is SQIVND (reference sequence).

A remark on this clone: The missing CDR3 end, 3 residues past where the read stops, is filled in from the germline J gene. The rearrangement links TRBV20-1 to TRBJ2-3; 9 positions match TRBD2. Per the germline V gene, CDR1 is DFQATT and CDR2 is SNEGSKA (reference sequence). The junction had 2 bases not matched to a gene; V was cut back by 6 bases and J by 1 base. The CDR3 is 13 amino acids. CDR3 bases read: TGCAGTGCCGAGCGGGGGGGCACAGATACG. Translated: CSAERGGTDT. The entire CDR3 reads CSAERGGTDTQYF.

In regard to this clone: The sequence runs out 3 residues before the end of the CDR3; the remainder is reconstructed from the germline J gene. This chain joins TRBV2 and TRBJ2-3, with 7 bases aligning to TRBD1. Germline V CDR1 and CDR2: SNHLY, FYNNEI. CDR3 length: 13 residues. The part of the CDR3 DNA that was read is TGTGCCAGCCGACAGGGTAGCAATCAGCCG. Its protein is CASRQGSNQP. The whole CDR3 protein is CASRQGSNQPQYF. The complete variable domain, with remaining parts taken from reference TRBV2 and TRBJ2-3, reads EPEVTQTPSHQVTQMGQEVILRCVPISNHLYFYWYRQILGQKVEFLVSFYNNEISEKSEIFDDQFSVERPDGSNFTLKIRSTKLEDSAMYFCASRQGSNQPQYFGPGTRLTVL.

Details on this clone: The CDR3 goes on 3 residues after the read ends, and that part is filled in from the germline J gene. The gene calls are TRBV20-1 and TRBJ2-5; D not resolved. The V end was cut by 5 bases, the J end by 5 bases, with 9 bases between. CDR1 is DFQATT, CDR2 SNEGSKA, per germline (reference sequence). CDR3 length: 11 residues. CDR3 region: CSALPAETQYF. Partial CDR3 DNA: TGCAGTGCTCTACCCGCGGAGACC.

On this clone: The read halts 3 residues ahead of the CDR3 end, with the missing end drawn from the germline J gene. The chain employs TRBV6-2 or TRBV6-3 and TRBJ1-2; possible D gene TRBD1, 6 bases. The CDR3 is made up of 16 amino acids. Germline loops: CDR1 MNHEY, CDR2 SVGEGT. CDR3 DNA, as far as it was read: TGTGCCAGCAGTTACTCGATTACGGACAGTTCCTACGAC. Its translation is CASSYSITDSSYD. From start to end, the CDR3 is CASSYSITDSSYDYTF.

Concerning this clone itself: The missing CDR3 end, 3 residues past where the read stops, is filled in from the germline J gene. The V and J genes are TRBV20-1 and TRBJ2-2, with D perhaps TRBD2 (6 bases). CDR1 and CDR2 from the germline V gene are DFQATT and SNEGSKA (reference sequence). The CDR3 consists of 12 residues. CDR3 amino acids: CSARTTNEKLFF. CDR3 bases read: TGCAGTGCTCGGACTACCAATGAAAAG.

The CDR3 is CSVETGGETQYF. The covered CDR3 bases are TGCAGCGTTGAGACAGGGGGGGAGACG. The chain links TRBV29-1 to TRBJ2-3; 9 bases are shared with TRBD1. The read halts 3 residues ahead of the CDR3 end, with the missing end drawn from the germline J gene. The CDR3 covers 12 residues. From germline, CDR1 is SQVTM and CDR2 ANQGSEA.

Remarks on this clone: The CDR3 is cut off 3 residues early in the read; its end comes from the germline J gene. The rearrangement joins TRBV19 to TRBJ1-1, with D possibly being TRBD1 (6 bases). CDR3 length equals 15 residues. Germline V gives CDR1 LNHDA, CDR2 SQIVND (reference sequence). V gave up 6 bases and J gave up 1 base, with 15 bases separating them. CDR3 residues: CASRTTTGGNTEAFF. The DNA read from the CDR3 is TGTGCCAGTAGGACCACGACAGGTGGGAACACTGAA.

As for this clone: The read finishes 3 residues shy of the CDR3 end, and the germline J gene is used to complete it. This chain connects TRBV20-1 to TRBJ2-2, with 8 positions matching TRBD1. This CDR3 has 12 residues. Germline V gene lookup returns CDR1 DFQATT and CDR2 SNEGSKA (reference sequence). The CDR3 reads CSAGQGVKKLFF. CDR3 bases read: TGCAGTGCAGGACAGGGAGTTAAAAAG.

Concerning this clone itself: The CDR3 extends 3 residues past the end of the read, so its final part is completed from the germline J gene. The rearrangement links TRBV20-1 to TRBJ2-3; 9 bases align to TRBD1. The CDR3 length is 15 residues. The V and J ends lost 2 bases and 1 base, in that order; junction bases with no gene match: 4. CDR1 DFQATT and CDR2 SNEGSKA come from the germline V gene (reference sequence). Partial CDR3 DNA: TGCAGTGCTAGATGGAGGGACAGGGGCACAGATACG. As protein: CSARWRDRGTDT. The CDR3 in full is CSARWRDRGTDTQYF.

As regards this clone: The DNA ends 3 residues before the CDR3 does, and the rest of the CDR3 is filled in from the germline J gene. The chain carries TRBV6-1 and TRBJ1-4; 8 bases map to TRBD1. V was clipped by 5 bases and J by 8 bases; unmatched bases: 13. This CDR3 contains 16 residues. The germline CDR1 and CDR2 sequences are MNHNS and SASEGT. CDR3 DNA, as far as it was read: TGTGCCAGCAGTCAAGGACAGGGCGGCCTAGGAGAAAAA. Translating gives CASSQGQGGLGEK. The whole CDR3 region reads CASSQGQGGLGEKLFF.

A remark on this clone: The read is 3 residues too short to cover the CDR3 end, so that end is filled in from the germline J gene. The V gene is TRBV5-4, the J gene TRBJ2-7; 7 nucleotides agree with TRBD2. CDR1 and CDR2 from the germline V gene are SGHNT and YYREEE (reference sequence). The CDR3 spans 16 residues. V dropped 5 bases and J dropped 4; count of bases not matched to a gene: 15. The sequenced part of the CDR3 DNA is TGTGCCAGCAGTAAGGGTGGGAGCGGGACTCTTTACGAG. Protein sequence: CASSKGGSGTLYE. The entire CDR3 sequence reads CASSKGGSGTLYEQYF.

Remarks on this clone: Sequencing ends 3 residues short of the CDR3 end; the germline J gene provides the rest. This chain links TRBV9 with TRBJ2-5; perhaps TRBD2 as D (7 bases). The CDR3 runs to 15 residues. V dropped 4 bases and J dropped 5 bases, with 18 bases sitting between them. Per germline, CDR1 SGDLS and CDR2 YYNGEE. The sequenced CDR3 bases are TGTGCCAGCAGCCCACAGGGCGGGAGCTGGGAGACC. It translates to CASSPQGGSWET. The complete CDR3 sequence is CASSPQGGSWETQYF. Complete variable domain (other parts from reference TRBV9 and TRBJ2-5): DSGVTQTPKHLITATGQRVTLRCSPRSGDLSVYWYQQSLDQGLQFLIQYYNGEERAKGNILERFSAQQFPDLHSELNLSSLELGDSALYFCASSPQGGSWETQYFGPGTRLLVL.

Details on this clone: The missing CDR3 end, 3 residues past where the read stops, is filled in from the germline J gene. The gene calls are TRBV19 and TRBJ2-3; D call uncertain. Germline lookup yields CDR1 LNHDA and CDR2 SQIVND (reference sequence). The CDR3 has 12 amino acids. CDR3 bases read: TGTGCCACTCGGAGACGCGGCGAGACG. Its protein is CATRRRGET. The CDR3 in its entirety is CATRRRGETQYF. Filled out from reference TRBV19 and TRBJ2-3, the complete variable domain reads DGGITQSPKYLFRKEGQNVTLSCEQNLNHDAMYWYRQDPGQGLRLIYYSQIVNDFQKGDIAEGYSVSREKKESFPLTVTSAQKNPTAFYLCATRRRGETQYFGPGTRLTVL.

The CDR3 bases that were read are TGTGCCAGCAGTTCCTATAACAGGGGTTCTAACTATGGC. Its protein product is CASSSYNRGSNYG. The CDR3, in full, reads CASSSYNRGSNYGYTF. The chain has TRBV28 and TRBJ1-2, with 7 nucleotides matching TRBD1. With the read ending 3 residues before the CDR3 end, the germline J gene is used to fill in that end. The V segment lost 4 bases and the J segment 0 bases; nucleotides outside the gene matches: 8. Germline lookup yields CDR1 MDHEN and CDR2 SYDVKM. The CDR3 totals 16 residues.

About this clone itself: Read data end 3 residues before the CDR3 end; the end is taken from the germline J gene. The rearrangement joins TRBV10-2 to TRBJ2-2; 12 positions match TRBD1. Germline V gene sequence: CDR1 WSHSY, CDR2 SAAADI. V dropped 3 bases and J dropped 6; count of bases not matched to a gene: 8. The CDR3 contains 17 residues. The part of the CDR3 DNA that was read is TGCGCCAGCAGTGATCCCGGGGGACAGGGGGCTTCCGGGGAG. It codes for CASSDPGGQGASGE. The whole CDR3 reads CASSDPGGQGASGELFF.

A note on this clone: The read ends 3 residues shy of where the CDR3 ends; the end is completed using the germline J gene. The genes are TRBV30 and TRBJ1-2, with TRBD1 as a possible D gene (6 bases). Germline lookup yields CDR1 GTSNPN and CDR2 SVGIG (reference sequence). This CDR3 spans 12 amino acids. Trimming removed 5 bases from V and 6 bases from J, with 13 bases in between. This CDR3 is CAWGGRADGYTF. CDR3 bases read: TGTGCCTGGGGGGGCAGGGCGGATGGC.

Comments on this clone: Sequencing ends 3 residues short of the CDR3 end; the germline J gene provides the rest. The gene calls are TRBV29-1 and TRBJ2-7; a possible D gene is TRBD2 (6 bases). Germline CDR1 is SQVTM and CDR2 is ANQGSEA. The V gene lost 6 bases and the J gene lost 0 bases, with 12 bases spanning the gap. The CDR3 sequence is 13 residues long. The CDR3 bases that were read are TGCAGCGTGTCGGGGGATGACTCCTACGAG. Residues: CSVSGDDSYE. The full CDR3 protein is CSVSGDDSYEQYF.

On this clone itself: The observed sequence ends 3 residues before the CDR3 terminus, with the missing tail filled in from the germline J gene. The chain links TRBV5-1 to TRBJ1-2, with TRBD1 identical over 7 bases. The length of the CDR3 is 13 residues. Losses at the gene ends were 4 bases for V and 0 bases for J; bases not matched to a gene: 0. CDR1 is SGHRS and CDR2 is YFSETQ in the germline V gene. Partial CDR3 DNA: TGCGCCAGCAGCCAGGGGGCTAACTATGGC. This encodes CASSQGANYG. The full-length CDR3 reads as CASSQGANYGYTF.

Worth noting for this clone: The read stops 3 residues short of the end of the CDR3; the missing end is completed from the germline J gene. J is TRBJ1-2 and V is TRBV28; 8 bases are a match to TRBD1. Per the germline V gene, CDR1 is MDHEN and CDR2 is SYDVKM. CDR3 length: 14 amino acids. Trimming took 6 bases from V and 6 from J; bases not matched to a gene: 9. This chain's CDR3 is CASSQGARLNGYTF. The CDR3 bases that were read are TGTGCCAGCAGCCAGGGGGCGCGCTTGAATGGC.

Comment on this clone: The read ends 3 residues early relative to the CDR3; the germline J gene fills the gap. The V call is TRBV30, the J call TRBJ1-5; 8 bases align to TRBD1. The CDR3 is 16 residues long. Germline loops: CDR1 GTSNPN, CDR2 SVGIG (reference sequence). V shed 1 base, J shed 4 bases, and the junction held 9 bases outside the gene matches. The covered CDR3 bases are TGTGCCTGGAGTGCCCCCCCGCAGGGGGCGAATCAGCCC. Its protein product is CAWSAPPQGANQP. The whole CDR3 is CAWSAPPQGANQPQHF.

A note on this clone: The read gets to within 3 residues of the CDR3 end, and the germline J gene fills in the rest. J is TRBJ2-6 and V is TRBV19, with a tentative D call TRBD2 (5 bases). Trimming took off 11 bases at V and 4 bases at J, with 15 bases between the two ends. In germline, CDR1 is LNHDA, CDR2 SQIVND (reference sequence). The CDR3 totals 14 residues. Incomplete CDR3 DNA: TGTGCCTGTACTCCGGGGTCCGGGGCCAACGTC. Translation: CACTPGSGANV. The entire CDR3 sequence reads CACTPGSGANVLTF.

About this clone itself: The missing CDR3 end, 3 residues past where the read stops, is filled in from the germline J gene. The J gene is TRBJ2-3, the V gene TRBV19; D unresolved. The CDR3 totals 15 residues. CDR1 and CDR2 from the germline V gene are LNHDA and SQIVND (reference sequence). The V and J ends lost 0 bases and 3 bases respectively, with 10 bases between them. CDR3 region: CASSIDTVATDTQYF. The sequenced CDR3 bases are TGTGCCAGTAGTATAGATACGGTAGCTACAGATACG.

On this clone: The sequenced fragment ends 3 residues before the CDR3 boundary, so the rest is inferred from the germline J gene. The V gene is TRBV11-2, the J gene TRBJ2-7; D is perhaps TRBD1 (6 bases). The CDR3 covers 13 residues. Per the germline V gene, CDR1 is SGHAT and CDR2 is FQNNGV. Trimming pared 3 bases from V and 5 bases from J, leaving 11 bases between. CDR3 DNA, as far as it was read: TGTGCCAGCAGCTTGACCCGGACAGACGAG. Protein product: CASSLTRTDE. The full CDR3 reads CASSLTRTDEQYF.

Note on this clone: The read ends 3 residues before the CDR3 terminus; that terminus is restored from the germline J gene. This chain connects TRBV5-1 to TRBJ2-2; 9 positions match TRBD1. Germline CDR1 is SGHRS and CDR2 is YFSETQ. The trim removed 4 bases at V and 6 bases at J, leaving 7 bases unmatched. The CDR3 consists of 15 residues. Incomplete CDR3 DNA: TGCGCCAGCAGCATTTCGGGACAGGGCGCCGGGGAG. Its protein product is CASSISGQGAGE. The entire CDR3 sequence reads CASSISGQGAGELFF.

A word on this clone: The read comes to an end 3 residues before the CDR3 does, leaving the germline J gene to fill in the end. The chain joins TRBV7-2 to TRBJ2-2, with D maybe TRBD1 (5 bases). The CDR3 is made up of 15 amino acids. CDR1 is SGHTA and CDR2 is FQGNSA in the germline V gene. CDR3 residues: CASSLGDRRNSPLFF. The CDR3 DNA, read in part, is TGTGCCAGCAGCTTAGGAGACAGACGGAATTCACCG.